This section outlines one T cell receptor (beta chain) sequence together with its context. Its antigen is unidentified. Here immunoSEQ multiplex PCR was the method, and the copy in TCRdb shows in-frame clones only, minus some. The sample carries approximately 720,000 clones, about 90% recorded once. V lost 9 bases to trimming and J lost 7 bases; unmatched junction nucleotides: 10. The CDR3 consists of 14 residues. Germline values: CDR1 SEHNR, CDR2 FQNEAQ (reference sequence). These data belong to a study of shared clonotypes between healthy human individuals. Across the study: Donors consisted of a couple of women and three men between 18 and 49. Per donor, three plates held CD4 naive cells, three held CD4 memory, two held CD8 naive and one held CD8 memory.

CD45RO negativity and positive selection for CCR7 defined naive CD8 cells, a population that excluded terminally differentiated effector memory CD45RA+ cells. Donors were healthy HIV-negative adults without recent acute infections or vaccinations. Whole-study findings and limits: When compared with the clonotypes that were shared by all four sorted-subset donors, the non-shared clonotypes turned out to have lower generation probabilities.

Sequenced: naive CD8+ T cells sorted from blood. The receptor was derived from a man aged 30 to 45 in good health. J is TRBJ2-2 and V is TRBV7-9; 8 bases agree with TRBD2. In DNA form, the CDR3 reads TGTGCCAGTGACGGCGGGAGGCGTAGCGGGGAGCTGTTTTTT. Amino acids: CASDGGRRSGELFF.